This T cell receptor (beta chain) was observed in a study of shared T cell receptors in the human thymus. The trim removed 5 bases at V and 2 bases at J, leaving 8 bases unmatched. Germline CDR1 reads SGHNT; CDR2 reads YYREEE (reference sequence). The CDR3 sequence is 16 residues long. The assay was immunoSEQ multiplex PCR, and TCRdb's table has in-frame clones only and misses some. The table lists roughly 560,000 clones, 75% to 80% of them singletons. The same data also went into a second study, on human thymus T cells. That paper states: The thymus tissue came from resections taken during corrective heart surgery. Seemingly biased V and J gene usage marked thymic and blood repertoires. Related studies found that unrelated individuals share highly overlapping thymic repertoires.

The sequenced sample consisted of thymocytes. The origin of this receptor is a boy in the first two years of life with a congenital heart defect. The rearrangement uses TRBV5-4 and TRBJ2-3, with TRBD1 matching 10 bases. As DNA, the CDR3 is TGTGCCAGCAGGCTCCGACAGGGGGCCTTCACAGATACGCAGTATTTT. Translated: CASRLRQGAFTDTQYF.